The 9 T cell receptor beta chains in this list originate from one sample, sequenced in a study of CD8 T cells in ankylosing spondylitis. TCRdb processed the 5' RACE reads anew with MiXCR; each CDR3 protein has one entry. This table holds 150,000 to 200,000 distinct CDR3 sequences, 13% found once. Source material: blood, either unsorted or a sorted T cell fraction (not recorded which). The receptor set was obtained from a female donor with ankylosing spondylitis or in good health (not recorded which).

There are many counts of this clonotype. The gene calls are TRBV5-5 and TRBJ2-2, with D possibly being TRBD1 or TRBD2 (6 bases each). This CDR3 contains 15 residues. Trimming removed 1 base at V and 3 bases at J, with 10 bases between. CDR1 and CDR2 from the germline V gene are SGHKS and YYEKEE (reference sequence). The CDR3 loop is CASSLWGADTGELFF. In nucleotides, the CDR3 is TGTGCCAGCAGCTTGTGGGGGGCGGACACCGGGGAGCTGTTTTTT. Looking up the rest from reference TRBV5-5 and TRBJ2-2 gives the full variable domain: DAGVTQSPTHLIKTRGQQVTLRCSPISGHKSVSWYQQVLGQGPQFIFQYYEKEERGRGNFPDRFSARQFPNYSSELNVNALLLGDSALYLCASSLWGADTGELFFGEGSRLTVL.

This clonotype was detected many times. The chain uses TRBV3-1 and TRBJ2-3; the D gene is possibly TRBD2 (6 bases). Per the germline V gene, CDR1 is LGHDT and CDR2 is YNNKEL (reference sequence). Trimming shortened V by 4 bases and J by 2 bases, and 16 bases separated the two germline ends. The CDR3 consists of 16 residues. For the CDR3, the DNA is TGTGCCAGCAGCCTCAGACTAGGCAACCCCACAGATACGCAGTATTTT. It translates to CASSLRLGNPTDTQYF.

This clonotype was seen ten or more times. The chain uses TRBV20-1 and TRBJ2-7; tentatively, D is TRBD1 (5 bases). The V gene lost 0 bases and the J gene lost 2 bases, with 14 bases spanning the gap. The CDR3 is 15 amino acids. Germline V CDR1 and CDR2: DFQATT, SNEGSKA (reference sequence). The CDR3 coding sequence is TGCAGTGCTAGAGATCTGATGGACAAGGCCTACGAGCAGTACTTC. The encoded protein is CSARDLMDKAYEQYF.

This clonotype was observed a handful of times. The rearrangement links TRBV3-1 to TRBJ1-2; the D gene is possibly TRBD1 (5 bases). Germline CDR1 reads LGHDT; CDR2 reads YNNKEL (reference sequence). This CDR3 has 14 residues. The ends were cut back, 5 bases at V and 2 bases at J, with 12 bases in the middle. CDR3 protein: CASSSRGDNYGYTF. CDR3 DNA sequence: TGTGCCAGCAGCTCCCGGGGCGACAACTATGGCTACACCTTC.

V is TRBV10-3 and J is TRBJ1-2; a possible D gene is TRBD1 (6 bases). V lost 4 bases, J lost 5 bases, and 8 bases lay in between. This CDR3 is 12 amino acids long. Germline V lookup: CDR1 ENHRY, CDR2 SYGVKD. CDR3 sequence: CAISGTAYGYTF. The CDR3 coding sequence is TGTGCCATCAGTGGGACAGCTTATGGCTACACCTTC.

This clonotype was counted at least ten times. The V and J genes are TRBV6-5 and TRBJ1-2; D not resolved. Between the trimmed V and J ends, which lost 0 bases and 5 bases, there was a span of 22 bases. CDR3 length: 18 amino acids. The V gene's germline CDR1 is MNHEY and CDR2 SVGAGI. CDR3 coding DNA: TGTGCCAGCAGTTACTCCAATCCTGACCGGGGAGGTCGTTATGGCTACACCTTC. Translating gives CASSYSNPDRGGRYGYTF.

This clonotype was detected many times. DNA of the CDR3: TGTGCCAGCAGTTTCTTCGTGAACACCGGGGAGCTGTTTTTT. This encodes CASSFFVNTGELFF. The J gene is TRBJ2-2, the V gene TRBV12-3 or TRBV12-4; D unresolved. This CDR3 is 14 amino acids long. V lost 3 bases and J 1 base, leaving 6 bases between the germline ends.

At least ten counts were recorded for this clonotype. The chain combines TRBV12-3 or TRBV12-4 with TRBJ2-7; no reliable D call. V lost 4 bases and J 5 bases, leaving 6 bases between the germline ends. The CDR3 extends over 11 amino acids. This CDR3 is CASSSINEQYF. CDR3 coding DNA: TGTGCCAGCAGTTCTATAAACGAGCAGTACTTC.

Ten or more counts support this clonotype. CDR3 DNA sequence: TGCAGCGCCATGGGCGGCTTGGGACAGGGCTTCCAAGTATCCTACGAGCAGTACTTC. This translates into CSAMGGLGQGFQVSYEQYF. V gene TRBV29-1 combines with J gene TRBJ2-7; the match to TRBD1 covers 9 bases. Germline V CDR1 and CDR2: SQVTM, ANQGSEA. J was trimmed by 1 base and V by 7 bases; bases with no gene match: 23. The CDR3 loop spans 19 amino acids.